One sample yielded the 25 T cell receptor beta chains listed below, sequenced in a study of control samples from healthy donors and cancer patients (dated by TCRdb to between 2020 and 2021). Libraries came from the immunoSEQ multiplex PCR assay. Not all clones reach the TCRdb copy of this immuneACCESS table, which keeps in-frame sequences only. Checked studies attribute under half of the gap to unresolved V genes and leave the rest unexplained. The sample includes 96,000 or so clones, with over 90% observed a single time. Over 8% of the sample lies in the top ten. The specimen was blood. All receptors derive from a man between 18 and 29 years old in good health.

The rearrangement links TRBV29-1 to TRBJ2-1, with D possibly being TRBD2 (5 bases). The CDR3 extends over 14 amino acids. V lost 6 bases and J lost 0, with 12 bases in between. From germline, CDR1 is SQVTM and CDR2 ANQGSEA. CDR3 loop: CSVANRDSYNEQFF. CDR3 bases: TGCAGCGTAGCCAATCGGGACTCCTACAATGAGCAGTTCTTC.

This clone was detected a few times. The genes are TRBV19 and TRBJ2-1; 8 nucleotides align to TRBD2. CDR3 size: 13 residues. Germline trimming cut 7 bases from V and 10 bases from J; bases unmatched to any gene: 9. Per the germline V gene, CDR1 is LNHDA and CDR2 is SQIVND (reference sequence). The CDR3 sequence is CASTPGRDIEQFF. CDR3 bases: TGTGCCAGTACCCCCGGGAGGGACATAGAGCAGTTCTTC.

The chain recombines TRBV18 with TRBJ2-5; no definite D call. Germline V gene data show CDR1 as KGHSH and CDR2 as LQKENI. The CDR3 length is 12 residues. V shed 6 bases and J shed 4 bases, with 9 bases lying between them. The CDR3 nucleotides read TGTGCCAGCTCTAGACTTACAGAGACCCAGTACTTC. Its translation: CASSRLTETQYF.

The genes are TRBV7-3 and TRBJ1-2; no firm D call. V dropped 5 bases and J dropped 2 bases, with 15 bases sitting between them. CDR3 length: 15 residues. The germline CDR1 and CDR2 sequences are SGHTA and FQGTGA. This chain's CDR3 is CASSLTYGENYGYTF. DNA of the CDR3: TGTGCCAGCAGCCTGACCTATGGGGAAAACTATGGCTACACCTTC.

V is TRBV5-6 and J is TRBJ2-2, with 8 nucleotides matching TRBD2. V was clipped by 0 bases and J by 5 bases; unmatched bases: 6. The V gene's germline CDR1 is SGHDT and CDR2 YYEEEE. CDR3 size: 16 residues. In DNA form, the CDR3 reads TGTGCCAGCAGCTTGGACTATGGGACTAGGACCGGGGAGCTGTTTTTT. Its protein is CASSLDYGTRTGELFF.

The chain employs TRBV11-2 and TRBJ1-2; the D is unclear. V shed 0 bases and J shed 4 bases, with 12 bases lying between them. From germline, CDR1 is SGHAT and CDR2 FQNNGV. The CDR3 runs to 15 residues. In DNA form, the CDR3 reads TGTGCCAGCAGCTTAGACAGACTCCAGGCCTATGGCTACACCTTC. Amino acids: CASSLDRLQAYGYTF.

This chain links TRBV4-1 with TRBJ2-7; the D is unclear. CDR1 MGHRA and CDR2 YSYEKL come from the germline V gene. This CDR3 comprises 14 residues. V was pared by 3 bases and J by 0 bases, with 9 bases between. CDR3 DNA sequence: TGCGCCAGCAGCCATTCGGGCCGCTCCTACGAGCAGTACTTC. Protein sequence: CASSHSGRSYEQYF.

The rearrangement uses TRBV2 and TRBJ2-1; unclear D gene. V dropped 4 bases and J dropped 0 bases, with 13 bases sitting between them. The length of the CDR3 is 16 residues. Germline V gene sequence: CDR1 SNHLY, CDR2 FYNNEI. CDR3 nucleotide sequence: TGTGCCAGCAGTGGCTGGGTCCTACGCTCCTACAATGAGCAGTTCTTC. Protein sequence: CASSGWVLRSYNEQFF.

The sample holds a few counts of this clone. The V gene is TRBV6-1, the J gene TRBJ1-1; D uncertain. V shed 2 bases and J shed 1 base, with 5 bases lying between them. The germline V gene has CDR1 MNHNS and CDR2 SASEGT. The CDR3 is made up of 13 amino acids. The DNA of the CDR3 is TGTGCCAGCAGTGAAAGAGAGAACACTGAAGCTTTCTTT. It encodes CASSERENTEAFF.

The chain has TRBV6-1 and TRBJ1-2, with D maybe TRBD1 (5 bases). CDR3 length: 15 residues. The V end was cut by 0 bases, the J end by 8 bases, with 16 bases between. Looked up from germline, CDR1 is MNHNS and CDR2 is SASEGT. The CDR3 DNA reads TGTGCCAGCAGTGAAGCCCGTGGGGGAATACAAGGCTACACCTTC. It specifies CASSEARGGIQGYTF.

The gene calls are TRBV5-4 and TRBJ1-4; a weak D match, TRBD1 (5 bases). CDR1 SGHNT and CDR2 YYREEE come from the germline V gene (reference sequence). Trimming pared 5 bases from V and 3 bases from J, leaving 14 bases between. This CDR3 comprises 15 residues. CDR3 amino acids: CASRTTGVANEKLFF. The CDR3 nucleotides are TGTGCCAGCAGAACAACGGGGGTAGCTAATGAAAAACTGTTTTTT.

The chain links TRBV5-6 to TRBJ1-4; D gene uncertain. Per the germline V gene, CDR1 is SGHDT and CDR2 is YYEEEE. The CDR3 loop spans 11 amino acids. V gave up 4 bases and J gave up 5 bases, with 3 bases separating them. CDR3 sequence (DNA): TGTGCCAGCAGCGGAAATGAAAAACTGTTTTTT. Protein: CASSGNEKLFF.

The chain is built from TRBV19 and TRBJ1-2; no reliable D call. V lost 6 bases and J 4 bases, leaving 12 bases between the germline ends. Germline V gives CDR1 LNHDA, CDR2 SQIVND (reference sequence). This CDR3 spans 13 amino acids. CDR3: CASSGRGGYGYTF. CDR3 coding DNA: TGTGCCAGTAGCGGCCGGGGTGGCTATGGCTACACCTTC.

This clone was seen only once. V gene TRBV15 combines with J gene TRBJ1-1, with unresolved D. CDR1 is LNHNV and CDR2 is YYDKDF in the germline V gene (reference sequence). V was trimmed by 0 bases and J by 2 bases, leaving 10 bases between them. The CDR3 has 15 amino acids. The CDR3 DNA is TGTGCCACCAGCAGAGAGGGAGCGTTTAACACTGAAGCTTTCTTT. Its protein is CATSREGAFNTEAFF.

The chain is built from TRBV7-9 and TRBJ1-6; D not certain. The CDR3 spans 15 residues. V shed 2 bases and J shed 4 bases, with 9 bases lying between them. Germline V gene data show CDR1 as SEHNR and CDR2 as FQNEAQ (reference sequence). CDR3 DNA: TGTGCCAGCAGCTTATCCTGGGAATATAATTCACCCCTCCACTTT. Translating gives CASSLSWEYNSPLHF.

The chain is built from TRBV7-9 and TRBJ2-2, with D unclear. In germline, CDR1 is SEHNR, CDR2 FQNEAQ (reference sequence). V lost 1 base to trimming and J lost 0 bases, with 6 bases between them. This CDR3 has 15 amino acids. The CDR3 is CASSLGLSNTGELFF. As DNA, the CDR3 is TGTGCCAGCAGCTTAGGGCTTTCGAACACCGGGGAGCTGTTTTTT.

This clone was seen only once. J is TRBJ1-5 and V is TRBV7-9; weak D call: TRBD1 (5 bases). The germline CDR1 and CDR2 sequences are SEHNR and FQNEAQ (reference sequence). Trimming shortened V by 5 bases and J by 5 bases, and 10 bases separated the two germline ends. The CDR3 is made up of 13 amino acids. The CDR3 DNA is TGTGCCAGCAGCGATGACAGCCATCAGCCCCAGCATTTT. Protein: CASSDDSHQPQHF.

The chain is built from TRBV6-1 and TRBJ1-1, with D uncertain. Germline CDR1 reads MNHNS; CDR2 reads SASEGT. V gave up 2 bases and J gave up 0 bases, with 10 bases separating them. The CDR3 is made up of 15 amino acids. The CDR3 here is CASSENVGLNTEAFF. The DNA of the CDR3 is TGTGCCAGCAGTGAAAATGTAGGCCTGAACACTGAAGCTTTCTTT.

The CDR3 spells CASSYGGVGNEQFF. Written as DNA, the CDR3 is TGTGCCAGCAGTTACGGCGGGGTAGGCAATGAGCAGTTCTTC. The chain is built from TRBV6-2 or TRBV6-3 and TRBJ2-1; D may be TRBD2 (6 bases). Trimming took off 2 bases at V and 6 bases at J, with 11 bases between the two ends. This CDR3 has 14 amino acids. Germline V gene data show CDR1 as MNHEY and CDR2 as SVGEGT.

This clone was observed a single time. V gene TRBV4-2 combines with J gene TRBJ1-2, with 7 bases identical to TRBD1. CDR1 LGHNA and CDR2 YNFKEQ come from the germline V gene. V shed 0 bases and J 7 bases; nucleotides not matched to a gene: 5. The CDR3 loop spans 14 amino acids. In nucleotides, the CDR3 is TGTGCCAGCAGCCAAGATTCAGGGGGAATTGGCTACACCTTC. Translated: CASSQDSGGIGYTF.

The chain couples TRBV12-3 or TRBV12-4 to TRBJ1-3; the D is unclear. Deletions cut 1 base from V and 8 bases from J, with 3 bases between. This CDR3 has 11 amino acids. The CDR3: CASSLGDTIYF. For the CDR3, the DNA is TGTGCCAGCAGTTTAGGAGACACCATATATTTT.

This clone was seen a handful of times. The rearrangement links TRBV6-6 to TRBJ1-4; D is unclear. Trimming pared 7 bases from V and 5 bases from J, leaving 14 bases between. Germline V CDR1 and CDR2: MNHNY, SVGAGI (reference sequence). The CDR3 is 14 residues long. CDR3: CASTGLTENEKLFF. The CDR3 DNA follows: TGTGCCAGCACTGGTCTGACGGAAAATGAAAAACTGTTTTTT.

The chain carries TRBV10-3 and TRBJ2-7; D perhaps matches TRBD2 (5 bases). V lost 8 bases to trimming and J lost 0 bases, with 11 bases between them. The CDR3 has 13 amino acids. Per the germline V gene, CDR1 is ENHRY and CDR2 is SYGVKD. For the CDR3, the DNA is TGTGCCATCGGTACGGGGAGCTCCTACGAGCAGTACTTC. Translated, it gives CAIGTGSSYEQYF.

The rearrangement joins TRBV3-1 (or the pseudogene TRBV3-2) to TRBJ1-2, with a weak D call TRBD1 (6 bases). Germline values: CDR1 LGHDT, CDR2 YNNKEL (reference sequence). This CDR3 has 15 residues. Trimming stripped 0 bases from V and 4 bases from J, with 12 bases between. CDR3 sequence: CASSQDLSRGYGYTF. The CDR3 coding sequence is TGTGCCAGCAGCCAAGATCTGAGCAGGGGCTATGGCTACACCTTC.

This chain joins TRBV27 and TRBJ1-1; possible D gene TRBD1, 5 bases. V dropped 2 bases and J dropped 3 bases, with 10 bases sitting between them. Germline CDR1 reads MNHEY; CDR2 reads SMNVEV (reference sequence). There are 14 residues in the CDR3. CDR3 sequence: CASSLTGADTEAFF. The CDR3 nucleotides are TGTGCCAGCAGTTTAACCGGGGCCGACACTGAAGCTTTCTTT.